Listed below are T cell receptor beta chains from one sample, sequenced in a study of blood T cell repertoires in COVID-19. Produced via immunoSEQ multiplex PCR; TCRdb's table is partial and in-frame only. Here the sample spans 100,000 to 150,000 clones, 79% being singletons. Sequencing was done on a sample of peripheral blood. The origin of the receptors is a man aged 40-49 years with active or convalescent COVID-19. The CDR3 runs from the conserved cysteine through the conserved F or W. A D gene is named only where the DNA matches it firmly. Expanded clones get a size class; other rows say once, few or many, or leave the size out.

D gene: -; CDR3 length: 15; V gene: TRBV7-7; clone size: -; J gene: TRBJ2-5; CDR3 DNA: TGTGCCAGCAGCTTATCCAAGGTCGGGGTAGAGACCCAGTACTTC; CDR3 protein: CASSLSKVGVETQYF
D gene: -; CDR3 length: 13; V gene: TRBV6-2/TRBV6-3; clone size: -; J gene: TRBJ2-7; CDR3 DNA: TGTGCCAGCAGTTATCGCGCCCTCTACGAGCAGTACTTC; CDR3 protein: CASSYRALYEQYF
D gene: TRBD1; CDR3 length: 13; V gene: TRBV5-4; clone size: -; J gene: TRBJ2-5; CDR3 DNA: TGTGCCAGCAGCTGGGACAGGGGAGAGACCCAGTACTTC; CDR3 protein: CASSWDRGETQYF
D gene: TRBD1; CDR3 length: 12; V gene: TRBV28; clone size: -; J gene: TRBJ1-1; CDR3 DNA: TGTGCCAGCCGGACAGGGAACACTGAAGCTTTCTTT; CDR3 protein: CASRTGNTEAFF
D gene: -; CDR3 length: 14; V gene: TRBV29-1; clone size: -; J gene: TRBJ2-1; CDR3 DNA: TGCAGCGCAGGAGCCGGGGGTACCTACAATGAGCAGTTCTTC; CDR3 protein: CSAGAGGTYNEQFF
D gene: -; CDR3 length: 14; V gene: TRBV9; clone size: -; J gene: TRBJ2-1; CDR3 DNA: TGTGCCAGCAGCGTTAGGGTGAGGGACAATGAGCAGTTCTTC; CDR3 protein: CASSVRVRDNEQFF
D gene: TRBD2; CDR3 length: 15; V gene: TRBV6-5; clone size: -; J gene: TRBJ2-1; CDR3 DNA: TGTGCCAGCAGCGCCACCTCCGGGACTAGCGGGAGCCAGTTCTTC; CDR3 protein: CASSATSGTSGSQFF
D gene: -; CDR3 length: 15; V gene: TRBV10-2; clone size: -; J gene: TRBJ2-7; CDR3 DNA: TGCGCCAGCAGTGAGTCGCCAGGGGCCTACTACGAGCAGTACTTC; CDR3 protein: CASSESPGAYYEQYF
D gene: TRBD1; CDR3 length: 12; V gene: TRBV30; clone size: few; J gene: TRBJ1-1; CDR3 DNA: TGTGCCTGGGTACTGACAGGGGGAAAAGCTTTCTTT; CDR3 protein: CAWVLTGGKAFF
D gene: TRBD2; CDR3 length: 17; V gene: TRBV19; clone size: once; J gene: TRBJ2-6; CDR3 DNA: TGTGCCAGTAGTTCGGGGGGAGGGATCTCTGGGGCCAACGTCCTGACTTTC; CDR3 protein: CASSSGGGISGANVLTF
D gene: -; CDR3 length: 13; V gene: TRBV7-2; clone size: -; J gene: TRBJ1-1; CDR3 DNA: TGTGCCAGTGGGCAGGGGCCCGAGGCTGAAGCTTTCTTT; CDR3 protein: CASGQGPEAEAFF
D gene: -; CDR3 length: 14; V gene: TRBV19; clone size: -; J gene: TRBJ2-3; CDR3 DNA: TGTGCCAGTAGTATTTCCCTGAGCACAGATACGCAGTATTTT; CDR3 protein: CASSISLSTDTQYF
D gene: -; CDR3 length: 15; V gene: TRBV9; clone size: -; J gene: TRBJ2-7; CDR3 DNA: TGTGCCAGCAGCGTAGGGCAGGGGACGATCCACGAGCAGTACTTC; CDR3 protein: CASSVGQGTIHEQYF
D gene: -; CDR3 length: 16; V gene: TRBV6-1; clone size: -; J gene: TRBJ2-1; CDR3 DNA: TGTGCCAGCAGTGGCGGACAGTACCTCTCCTACAATGAGCAGTTCTTC; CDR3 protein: CASSGGQYLSYNEQFF
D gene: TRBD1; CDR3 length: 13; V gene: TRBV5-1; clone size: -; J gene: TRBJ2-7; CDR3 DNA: TGCGCCAGCAGCTTGGGGACAGGGGACGAGCAGTACTTC; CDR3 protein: CASSLGTGDEQYF
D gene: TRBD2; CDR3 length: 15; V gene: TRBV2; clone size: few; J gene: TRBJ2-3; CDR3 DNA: TGTGCCAGCAGTGAGGTGGCGGGAGGAACCGATACGCAGTATTTT; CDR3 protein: CASSEVAGGTDTQYF
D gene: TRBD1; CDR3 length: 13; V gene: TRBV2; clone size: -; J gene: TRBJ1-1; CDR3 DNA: TGTGCCAGCAGTGATTGGACAGGGGCTGAAGCTTTCTTT; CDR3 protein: CASSDWTGAEAFF
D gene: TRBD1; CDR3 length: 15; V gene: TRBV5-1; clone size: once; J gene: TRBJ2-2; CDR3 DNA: TGCGCCAGCAGGTCCGGGACAGGGGACACCGGGGAGCTGTTTTTT; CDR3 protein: CASRSGTGDTGELFF
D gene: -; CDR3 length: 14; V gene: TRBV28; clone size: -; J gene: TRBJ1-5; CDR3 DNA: TGTGCCAGCACCCTAAGCGGGGCTCAAGGGCCCCAGCATTTT; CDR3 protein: CASTLSGAQGPQHF
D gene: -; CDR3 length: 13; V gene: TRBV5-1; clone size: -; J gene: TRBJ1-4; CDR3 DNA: TGCGCCAGCAGCGGAGGAGTTAATGAAAAACTGTTTTTT; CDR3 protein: CASSGGVNEKLFF
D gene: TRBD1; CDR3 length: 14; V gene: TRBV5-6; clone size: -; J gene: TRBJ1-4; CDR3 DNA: TGTGCCAGCAGCCAGGACAGGATGGAGGAAAAACTGTTTTTT; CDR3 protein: CASSQDRMEEKLFF
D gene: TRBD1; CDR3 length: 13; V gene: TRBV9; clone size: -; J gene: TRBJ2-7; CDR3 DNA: TGTGCCAGCAGCGTAGCCACAGGGGGAGAGCAGTACTTC; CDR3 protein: CASSVATGGEQYF
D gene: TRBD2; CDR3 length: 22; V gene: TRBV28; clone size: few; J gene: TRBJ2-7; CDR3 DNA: TGTGCCAGCAGTTCCTTATCGGGACGCCCGGGAACTAGCGGCAATCCCCTCTACGAGCAGTACTTC; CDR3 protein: CASSSLSGRPGTSGNPLYEQYF
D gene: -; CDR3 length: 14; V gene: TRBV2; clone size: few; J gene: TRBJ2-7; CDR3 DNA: TGTGCCAGCAGTACTAGAATTTTGGCCTACGAGCAGTACTTC; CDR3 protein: CASSTRILAYEQYF
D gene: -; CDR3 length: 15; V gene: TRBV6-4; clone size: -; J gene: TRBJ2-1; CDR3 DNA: TGTGCCAGCAGTAGGAGACCCAGCTCCTACAATGAGCAGTTCTTC; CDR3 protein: CASSRRPSSYNEQFF
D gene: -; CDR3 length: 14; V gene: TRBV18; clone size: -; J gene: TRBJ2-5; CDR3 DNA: TGTGCCAGCTCACCACCGATGGGGGGAGAGACCCAGTACTTC; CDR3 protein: CASSPPMGGETQYF
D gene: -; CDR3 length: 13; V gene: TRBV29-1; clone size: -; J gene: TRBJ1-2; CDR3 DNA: TGCAGCGCCCATGCGGGGGCTGGCTATGGCTACACCTTC; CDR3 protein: CSAHAGAGYGYTF
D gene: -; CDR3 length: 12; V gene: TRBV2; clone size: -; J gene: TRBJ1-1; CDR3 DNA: TGTGCCAGCAGTAAGGGGATCACTGAAGCTTTCTTT; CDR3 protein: CASSKGITEAFF
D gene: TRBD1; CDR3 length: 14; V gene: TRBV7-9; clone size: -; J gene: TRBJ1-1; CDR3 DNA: TGTGCCAGCAGAGATAACACAGGGGAACCTGAAGCTTTCTTT; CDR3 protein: CASRDNTGEPEAFF
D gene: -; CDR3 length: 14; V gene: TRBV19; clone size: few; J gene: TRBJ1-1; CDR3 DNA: TGTGCCAGTAGTATGCGGGGAGGGAACACTGAAGCTTTCTTT; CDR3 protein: CASSMRGGNTEAFF
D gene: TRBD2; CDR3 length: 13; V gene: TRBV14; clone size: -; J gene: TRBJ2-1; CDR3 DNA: TGTGCCAGCAGCCAAGGGGGGGGTCTTGAGCAGTTCTTC; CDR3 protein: CASSQGGGLEQFF
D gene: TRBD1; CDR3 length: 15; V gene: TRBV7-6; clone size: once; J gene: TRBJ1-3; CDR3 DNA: TGTGCCAGCAGCCCCCCGGGACAGGGGGGAAACACCATATATTTT; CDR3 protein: CASSPPGQGGNTIYF
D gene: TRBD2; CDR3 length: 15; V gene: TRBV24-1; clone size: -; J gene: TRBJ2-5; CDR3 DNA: TGTGCCACCAGTGACCCGGGGAGCGGGAGTGAGACCCAGTACTTC; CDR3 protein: CATSDPGSGSETQYF
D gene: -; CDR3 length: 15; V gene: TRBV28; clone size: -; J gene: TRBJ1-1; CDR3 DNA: TGTGCCAGCAGTTTGTCAGGGTCGACGAACACTGAAGCTTTCTTT; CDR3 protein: CASSLSGSTNTEAFF
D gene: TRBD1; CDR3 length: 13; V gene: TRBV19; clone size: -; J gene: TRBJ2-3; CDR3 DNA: TGTGCCAGCGCGACAGGGAACACAGATACGCAGTATTTT; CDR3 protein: CASATGNTDTQYF
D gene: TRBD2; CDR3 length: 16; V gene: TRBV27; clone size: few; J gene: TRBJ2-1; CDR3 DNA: TGTGCCAGCAGTGAACTAGCGGGGGGGGATTACAATGAGCAGTTCTTC; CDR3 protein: CASSELAGGDYNEQFF
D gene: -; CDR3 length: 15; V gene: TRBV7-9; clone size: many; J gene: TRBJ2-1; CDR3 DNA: TGTGCCAGCAGCTTAGGAGGTGGCTCTACAAGGGAGCAGTTCTTC; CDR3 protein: CASSLGGGSTREQFF
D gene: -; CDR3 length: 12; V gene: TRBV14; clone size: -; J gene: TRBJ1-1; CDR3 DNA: TGTGCCAGCAGCCAAGCTCTCACTGAAGCTTTCTTT; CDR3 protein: CASSQALTEAFF
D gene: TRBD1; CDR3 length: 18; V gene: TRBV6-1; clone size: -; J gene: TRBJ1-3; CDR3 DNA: TGTGCCAGCAGTGAAGGGGGACAGGGGGCGAATCGTGGAAACACCATATATTTT; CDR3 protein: CASSEGGQGANRGNTIYF
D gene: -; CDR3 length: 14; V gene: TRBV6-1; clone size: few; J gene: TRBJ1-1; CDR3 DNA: TGTGCCAGCAGTGAACCTTCCGGGAACACTGAAGCTTTCTTT; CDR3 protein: CASSEPSGNTEAFF
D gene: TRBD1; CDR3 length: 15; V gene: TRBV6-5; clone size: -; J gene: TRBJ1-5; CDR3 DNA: TGTGCCAGCAGCCCGACAGGGGAGCTAAATCAGCCCCAGCATTTT; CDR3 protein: CASSPTGELNQPQHF
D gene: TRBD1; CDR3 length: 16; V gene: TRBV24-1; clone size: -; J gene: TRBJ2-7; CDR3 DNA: TGTGCCACCAGCGGAGTGGGGACAGCCAAATCCTACGAGCAGTACTTC; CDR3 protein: CATSGVGTAKSYEQYF
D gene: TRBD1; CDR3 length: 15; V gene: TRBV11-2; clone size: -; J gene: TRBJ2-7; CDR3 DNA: TGTGCCAGCAGTGCCACCGGGACAGGGGGCGCCGAGCAGTACTTC; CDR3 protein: CASSATGTGGAEQYF
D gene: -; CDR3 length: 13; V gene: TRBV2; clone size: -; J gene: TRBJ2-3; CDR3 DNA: TGTGCCAGCAGGCGGGACAGCTCAGATACGCAGTATTTT; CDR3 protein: CASRRDSSDTQYF
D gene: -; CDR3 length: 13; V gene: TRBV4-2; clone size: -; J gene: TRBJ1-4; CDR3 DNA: TGTGCCAGCAGCCAAGGTACGAGGGAAAAACTGTTTTTT; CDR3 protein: CASSQGTREKLFF
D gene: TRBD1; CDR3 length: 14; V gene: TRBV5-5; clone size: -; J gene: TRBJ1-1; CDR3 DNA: TGTGCCAGCAGCGGTTGGACAGGGCCCACTGAAGCTTTCTTT; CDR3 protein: CASSGWTGPTEAFF